Listed below are T cell receptor beta chains from one sample, sequenced in a study of blood T cell repertoires in COVID-19. Sequencing was performed with immunoSEQ multiplex PCR; in TCRdb, only in-frame clones are kept and a portion is missing. The repertoire includes some 230,000 clones, about 80% of them detected once, and roughly 3% sits in the top ten. Specimen: peripheral blood. The receptors shown here come from a woman in her twenties or thirties who had recovered from COVID-19. The CDR3 runs from the conserved cysteine through the conserved F or W. Fields, in order: V gene, D gene, clone size, J gene, CDR3 DNA, CDR3 protein. D genes are given only for firm matches. Clone size is not always given. Where it is, it says once, few, many or a class for expanded clones.

V: TRBV10-3
D: -
size: -
J: TRBJ2-5
DNA: TGTGCCATCAGTAGAGACGGGGCGGGGTACCAAGAGACCCAGTACTTC
CDR3: CAISRDGAGYQETQYF

V: TRBV12-3/TRBV12-4
D: TRBD1
size: -
J: TRBJ1-2
DNA: TGTGCCAGCACCGGAACAGGGGGCTATGGCTACACCTTC
CDR3: CASTGTGGYGYTF

V: TRBV28
D: TRBD1
size: -
J: TRBJ1-2
DNA: TGTGCCAGCAGTTTAGGGAACAGGGGGCAAGGCTACACCTTC
CDR3: CASSLGNRGQGYTF

V: TRBV6-2/TRBV6-3
D: TRBD1
size: -
J: TRBJ2-3
DNA: TGTGCCAGCAGTTCCGGGACAGGGGGCGCGTCAGATACGCAGTATTTT
CDR3: CASSSGTGGASDTQYF

V: TRBV6-1
D: -
size: -
J: TRBJ2-4
DNA: TGTGCCAGCAGTGCACAGGGTAGCCTAGCCAAAAACATTCAGTACTTC
CDR3: CASSAQGSLAKNIQYF

V: TRBV10-2
D: TRBD1
size: -
J: TRBJ1-1
DNA: TGCGCCAGCAGTGAGTTTGGGACAGGAGCTTTCTTT
CDR3: CASSEFGTGAFF

V: TRBV28
D: -
size: -
J: TRBJ2-2
DNA: TGTGCCAGCAGTCCCGGACTGGGGGGCGGGGAGCTGTTTTTT
CDR3: CASSPGLGGGELFF

V: TRBV5-1
D: -
size: -
J: TRBJ2-7
DNA: TGCGCCAGCAGCTATTTGGGGCCCTCCTACGAGCAGTACTTC
CDR3: CASSYLGPSYEQYF

V: TRBV27
D: TRBD1
size: -
J: TRBJ1-1
DNA: TGTGCCAGCAGTCCCCGACAGGGGAGGATAGCTGAAGCTTTCTTT
CDR3: CASSPRQGRIAEAFF

V: TRBV20-1
D: -
size: -
J: TRBJ1-5
DNA: TGCAGTGCTAGTAGGTCAGCAGGGCTCGGCCAGCCCCAGCATTTT
CDR3: CSASRSAGLGQPQHF

V: TRBV5-1
D: TRBD1
size: -
J: TRBJ1-4
DNA: TGCGCCAGCAGCTTGAGGCCAGGGACAGGGGAAAAACTGTTTTTT
CDR3: CASSLRPGTGEKLFF

V: TRBV6-5
D: TRBD1
size: -
J: TRBJ2-5
DNA: TGTGCCAGCAGTTACACCCCGGGACAGTCTCAAGAGACCCAGTACTTC
CDR3: CASSYTPGQSQETQYF

V: TRBV6-5
D: TRBD2
size: many
J: TRBJ2-7
DNA: TGTGCCAGCAGTTATCGGCGGGAGGCTACCTACGAGCAGTACTTC
CDR3: CASSYRREATYEQYF

V: TRBV4-1
D: -
size: -
J: TRBJ2-1
DNA: TGCGCCAGCAGCGTTCAGGGACAAAATTACAATGAGCAGTTCTTC
CDR3: CASSVQGQNYNEQFF

V: TRBV7-9
D: TRBD2
size: -
J: TRBJ2-3
DNA: TGTGCCAGCAGCGTTTCGTGGGAGGGCCCGGCAGATACGCAGTATTTT
CDR3: CASSVSWEGPADTQYF

V: TRBV28
D: TRBD1
size: -
J: TRBJ2-7
DNA: TGTGCCAGCAGTTGGGACAGGCCTGGGGGCTACGAGCAGTACTTC
CDR3: CASSWDRPGGYEQYF

V: TRBV27
D: -
size: few
J: TRBJ1-5
DNA: TGTGCCAGCAGGCCGCGACCCGGGAGGGGGAGCAATCAGCCCCAGCATTTT
CDR3: CASRPRPGRGSNQPQHF

V: TRBV7-2
D: -
size: -
J: TRBJ1-1
DNA: TGTGCCAGCAGCTTAGCTTGGGGGGGCACTGAAGCTTTCTTT
CDR3: CASSLAWGGTEAFF

V: TRBV11-2
D: TRBD2
size: -
J: TRBJ2-3
DNA: TGTGCCAGCAGACCCACTAGCGGACCAGATACGCAGTATTTT
CDR3: CASRPTSGPDTQYF

V: TRBV4-1
D: -
size: -
J: TRBJ1-5
DNA: TGCGCCAGCAGCCAATTCCCCCGGGAAGACAATCAGCCCCAGCATTTT
CDR3: CASSQFPREDNQPQHF

V: TRBV6-4
D: -
size: -
J: TRBJ2-5
DNA: TGTGCCAGCATAGTGCGGCTAATCCAAGAGACCCAGTACTTC
CDR3: CASIVRLIQETQYF

V: TRBV5-4
D: TRBD2
size: -
J: TRBJ2-1
DNA: TGTGCCAGCAGCTTGCGACTAGCGGACGCGGATGAGCAGTTCTTC
CDR3: CASSLRLADADEQFF

V: TRBV7-3
D: TRBD2
size: once
J: TRBJ2-5
DNA: TGTGCCAGCAGCCCACCGGGGGGGGAGACCCAGTACTTC
CDR3: CASSPPGGETQYF

V: TRBV28
D: -
size: -
J: TRBJ1-2
DNA: TGTGCCAGCAGTTTTGGAGCATATGGCTACACCTTC
CDR3: CASSFGAYGYTF

V: TRBV28
D: -
size: -
J: TRBJ1-2
DNA: TGTGCCAGCAGTGAAAGGGGGTCGACGGTGATCTATGGCTACACCTTC
CDR3: CASSERGSTVIYGYTF

V: TRBV10-3
D: TRBD1
size: -
J: TRBJ2-5
DNA: TGTGCCATCAGTGGCGGCTCTACAGGGGGCGCGGGGGAGACCCAGTACTTC
CDR3: CAISGGSTGGAGETQYF

V: TRBV27
D: TRBD2
size: -
J: TRBJ2-7
DNA: TGTGCCAGCAGTTTAGACGTAGCGGGGCCTCGAGAGCAGTACTTC
CDR3: CASSLDVAGPREQYF

V: TRBV6-5
D: -
size: -
J: TRBJ1-1
DNA: TGTGCCAGCAGTTTCCCCCCCGGCACTGAAGCTTTCTTT
CDR3: CASSFPPGTEAFF

V: TRBV2
D: -
size: -
J: TRBJ2-5
DNA: TGTGCCAGCAGGGTTCAGGGGAGCTTCCAAGAGACCCAGTACTTC
CDR3: CASRVQGSFQETQYF

V: TRBV6-2/TRBV6-3
D: TRBD2
size: once
J: TRBJ2-5
DNA: TGTGCCAGCAGTTCCTTTTTAGGACTAGCGGGAGGGCAACAAGAGACCCAGTACTTC
CDR3: CASSSFLGLAGGQQETQYF

V: TRBV28
D: -
size: -
J: TRBJ1-1
DNA: TGTGCCAGCAGTGCTAGCCCGGGAATAGAAGCTTTCTTT
CDR3: CASSASPGIEAFF

V: TRBV28
D: -
size: -
J: TRBJ1-2
DNA: TGTGCCAGCAGTTTCCTTGAACGTCCCACTTATGGCTACACCTTC
CDR3: CASSFLERPTYGYTF

V: TRBV13
D: -
size: -
J: TRBJ1-6
DNA: TGTGCCAGCAACACCTTCAAGAATTCACCCCTCCACTTT
CDR3: CASNTFKNSPLHF

V: TRBV7-3
D: TRBD2
size: -
J: TRBJ2-3
DNA: TGTGCCAGCAGCTTAAATAGCGGGGGAGGTGAGGACACAGATACGCAGTATTTT
CDR3: CASSLNSGGGEDTDTQYF

V: TRBV28
D: -
size: -
J: TRBJ2-7
DNA: TGTGCCAGCAGCGACAACCACCCTTACTCCTACGAGCAGTACTTC
CDR3: CASSDNHPYSYEQYF

V: TRBV6-6
D: TRBD1
size: -
J: TRBJ2-7
DNA: TGTGCCAGCAGTTATGGGACAGCGTCCTACGAGCAGTACTTC
CDR3: CASSYGTASYEQYF

V: TRBV6-5
D: -
size: -
J: TRBJ1-5
DNA: TGTGCCAGTTTGGACAGTTATAGCAATCAGCCCCAGCATTTT
CDR3: CASLDSYSNQPQHF

V: TRBV24-1
D: TRBD2
size: -
J: TRBJ2-3
DNA: TGTGCCACCAGTGAACGGGGACTAGCGGAGAGCACAGATACGCAGTATTTT
CDR3: CATSERGLAESTDTQYF

V: TRBV28
D: TRBD2
size: -
J: TRBJ2-5
DNA: TGTGCCAGCAGTCCCTGGACTAGCGGGAGGGAGACCCAGTACTTC
CDR3: CASSPWTSGRETQYF